The rows below give T cell receptor beta chains drawn from one sample of a study of OX40 agonist ivuxolimab in advanced cancers. Clones were read by immunoSEQ multiplex PCR, and TCRdb kept only the in-frame ones, dropping some. The sample lists 89,000 or so clones, 85% to 90% occurring once. The sequenced sample was CD4+ or CD8+ T cells sorted from blood, obtained in a trial of the OX40 agonist ivuxolimab. The receptors shown here come from an adult with an advanced solid tumor such as melanoma, head and neck, liver or kidney cancer. Both conserved end residues are part of each CDR3. A D gene is named only where the DNA matches it firmly. Clone size appears in some rows only: once, few, many, or a class for an expanded clone.

>.|TRBV29-1|TRBJ1-1|few
TGCAGCGTTGAAGAGGGAGCAGCAACCACTGAAGCTTTCTTT
CSVEEGAATTEAFF
>TRBD2|TRBV27|TRBJ2-1|.
TGTGCCAGCAGTTTCTCTCGCCCGGCTAGCGGGAACAATGAGCAGTTCTTC
CASSFSRPASGNNEQFF
>TRBD2|TRBV7-6|TRBJ2-7|.
TGTGCCAGCAGCTTAAGGGCGGGAGTTGTTTACGAGCAGTACTTC
CASSLRAGVVYEQYF
>.|TRBV5-6|TRBJ1-3|.
TGTGCCAGCAGCTTAATCTACTCTGGAAACACCATATATTTT
CASSLIYSGNTIYF
>.|TRBV28|TRBJ2-3|.
TGTGCCAGCAGTTCCCCATTCACAGATACGCAGTATTTT
CASSSPFTDTQYF
>.|TRBV11-3|TRBJ2-1|.
TGTGCCAGCAGCTTATACGGGACTCCCAGCAATGAGCAGTTCTTC
CASSLYGTPSNEQFF
>.|TRBV7-9|TRBJ2-1|.
TGTGCCAGCAGTGGGGGAAGCTCCTACAATGAGCAGTTCTTC
CASSGGSSYNEQFF
>TRBD2|TRBV11-3|TRBJ2-2|.
TGTGCCAGCAGCAAAGGACTAGCGGGCACCGGGGAGCTGTTTTTT
CASSKGLAGTGELFF
>.|TRBV5-6|TRBJ1-2|.
TGTGCCAGCAGCCCAGGAGCAGTTCCCTATGGCTACACCTTC
CASSPGAVPYGYTF
>.|TRBV5-1|TRBJ2-1|.
TGCGCCAGCAGAGTGGGCGGCAGGGGTCGTGATGAGCAGTTCTTC
CASRVGGRGRDEQFF
>.|TRBV5-5|TRBJ2-4|.
TGTGCCAGCAGCTTGGCGGGGTCTGGAAACATTCAGTACTTC
CASSLAGSGNIQYF
>.|TRBV4-3|TRBJ1-2|.
TGCGCCAGCAGCCAAGGATATACAGGACTTAACTATGGCTACACCTTC
CASSQGYTGLNYGYTF
>.|TRBV7-9|TRBJ2-6|.
TGTGCCAGCAGCTCATTCTCGGGGGCTGGGGCCAACGTCCTGACTTTC
CASSSFSGAGANVLTF
>TRBD2|TRBV7-9|TRBJ2-1|.
TGTGCCAGCAGCCCCTCTAGCGGGGGTTACAATGAGCAGTTCTTC
CASSPSSGGYNEQFF
>.|TRBV2|TRBJ2-7|.
TGTGCCAGCAATATGCGGCGCTACGAGCAGTACTTC
CASNMRRYEQYF
>.|TRBV14|TRBJ2-2|.
TGTGCCAGCAGACTCAACCAAGGGGCCGGGGAGCTGTTTTTT
CASRLNQGAGELFF
>.|TRBV7-2|TRBJ2-7|.
TGTGCCAGCAGCCGAACTAGGGCCGAGCAGTACTTC
CASSRTRAEQYF
>.|TRBV27|TRBJ2-1|once
TGTGCCAGCAGTAGGAGGGGGGATGAGCAGTTCTTC
CASSRRGDEQFF
>.|TRBV21-1|TRBJ1-1|.
TGTGCCAGCAGCGAAACAGCTGAAGCTTTCTTT
CASSETAEAFF
>.|TRBV19|TRBJ1-5|.
TGTGCCAGTAGTATAGGTTGGGATCAGCCCCAGCATTTT
CASSIGWDQPQHF
>.|TRBV7-6|TRBJ2-1|.
TGTGCCAGCAGCTTAGGTTGGAGCCGCAATGAGCAGTTCTTC
CASSLGWSRNEQFF
>.|TRBV12-5|TRBJ2-1|.
TGTGCTAGTGGTTTGGCGGGACCCCAGGGCGATGAGCAGTTCTTC
CASGLAGPQGDEQFF
>.|TRBV7-2|TRBJ2-5|.
TGTGCCAGCAGCTTGTCCGGGACGGCCGATCAAGAGACCCAGTACTTC
CASSLSGTADQETQYF
>TRBD2|TRBV28|TRBJ2-3|.
TGTGCCAGCATTCCCGCCCACCTAGCGGGAGTAGATACGCAGTATTTT
CASIPAHLAGVDTQYF
>TRBD1|TRBV19|TRBJ1-5|few
TGTGCCAGTGGGGACAGGGGAGATCAGCCCCAGCATTTT
CASGDRGDQPQHF
>TRBD2|TRBV7-3|TRBJ2-3|.
TGTGCCAGCAGCTCCGGACTAGCGTCAGATACGCAGTATTTT
CASSSGLASDTQYF
>.|TRBV7-2|TRBJ2-1|.
TGTGCCAGCAGCTCCGTAACCGGGACCAAGTACAATGAGCAGTTCTTC
CASSSVTGTKYNEQFF
>TRBD1|TRBV18|TRBJ2-7|.
TGTGCCAGCTCACAAGGACAGGGGTCCTACGAGCAGTACTTC
CASSQGQGSYEQYF
>TRBD2|TRBV12-5|TRBJ2-5|.
TGTGCTAGTGCCTCTGGGGGGAAACTAGCGTACCAAGAGACCCAGTACTTC
CASASGGKLAYQETQYF
>TRBD1|TRBV5-4|TRBJ2-5|.
TGTGCCAGCAGCCCGGCCGGACAGGGTACAGAGACCCAGTACTTC
CASSPAGQGTETQYF
>.|TRBV28|TRBJ2-3|.
TGTGCCAGCAGTTTAGAAGTAGCGGGCACAGATACGCAGTATTTT
CASSLEVAGTDTQYF
>.|TRBV28|TRBJ2-5|.
TGTGCCAGCAGTTTAACGGGGGCGGTAAGAGAAACCCAGTACTTC
CASSLTGAVRETQYF
>.|TRBV6-1|TRBJ2-2|.
TGTGCCAGCAGTGAAGCGGGGACACACACCGGGGAGCTGTTTTTT
CASSEAGTHTGELFF
>.|TRBV29-1|TRBJ2-3|.
TGCAGCGTTGTGGCCCCCCAAAACACTCGGGGCCAACAATCAACAGATACGCAGTATTTT
CSVVAPQNTRGQQSTDTQYF
>TRBD1|TRBV5-1|TRBJ1-1|many
TGCGCCAGCAGCGTGGGACAGGGTGGGAGGACTGAAGCTTTCTTT
CASSVGQGGRTEAFF
>.|TRBV21-1|TRBJ2-3|once
TGTGCCAGCAGCAAAGAACTCTTGACCACAGATACGCAGTATTTT
CASSKELLTTDTQYF
>TRBD1|TRBV28|TRBJ2-5|.
TGTGCCAGCAGGACGACGAGGACAGGGGGGGGTGAGACCCAGTACTTC
CASRTTRTGGGETQYF
>.|TRBV7-6|TRBJ2-2|.
TGTGCCAGCAGCTCCCAGGTGAACACCGGGGAGCTGTTTTTT
CASSSQVNTGELFF
>TRBD1|TRBV6-5|TRBJ1-1|.
TGTGCCAGCAGTAAACAGGGGGCCGGGGGCACTGAAGCTTTCTTT
CASSKQGAGGTEAFF
>.|TRBV10-1|TRBJ1-4|.
TGCGCCAGCAGTGGACCTGCAACTAATGAAAAACTGTTTTTT
CASSGPATNEKLFF
>.|TRBV18|TRBJ2-7|.
TGTGCCAGCTCACCAAACCTCTCCTACGAGCAGTACTTC
CASSPNLSYEQYF
>.|TRBV19|TRBJ2-5|.
TGTGCCAGTAGTATAGTTCGGGGCATCCAAGAGACCCAGTACTTC
CASSIVRGIQETQYF
>TRBD1|TRBV11-1|TRBJ2-5|.
TGTGCCAGCAGCTACACAGGGGGGGAGACCCAGTACTTC
CASSYTGGETQYF
>.|TRBV20-1|TRBJ2-7|once
TGCAGTGCCCACCAGGGGTACGAGCAGTACTTC
CSAHQGYEQYF
>TRBD2|TRBV27|TRBJ2-1|.
TGTGCCAGCAGTTTAAGCCAAATAGCGGGAGGGCCTGTTGGGTACAATGAGCAGTTCTTC
CASSLSQIAGGPVGYNEQFF
>.|TRBV7-3|TRBJ2-2|.
TGTGCCAGCAGCTTCTATCCGGACAGAGACACCGGGGAGCTGTTTTTT
CASSFYPDRDTGELFF
>.|TRBV7-9|TRBJ2-3|once
TGTGCCAGCAGCTTCCCCTTGATGACAGATACGCAGTATTTT
CASSFPLMTDTQYF
>.|TRBV6-5|TRBJ2-5|.
TGTGCCAGCAGTTTTCACGGAGACCAAGAGACCCAGTACTTC
CASSFHGDQETQYF
>.|TRBV15|TRBJ2-1|.
TGTGCCACCAGCAGTTCTTCTGAGCAGTTCTTC
CATSSSSEQFF
>.|TRBV5-4|TRBJ2-5|.
TGTGCCAGCAGCTTGAGAAGGGACCAAGAGACCCAGTACTTC
CASSLRRDQETQYF
>.|TRBV7-3|TRBJ2-6|.
TGTGCCAGCAGTAGAACAGGTAGCTCTGGGGCCAACGTCCTGACTTTC
CASSRTGSSGANVLTF
>.|TRBV5-4|TRBJ2-1|few
TGTGCCAGCAGCTTGGTCTCCAATGAGCAGTTCTTC
CASSLVSNEQFF
>.|TRBV29-1|TRBJ1-2|.
TGCAGCGTTGAAGCTGAGGAGGGGCTGGGCTACACCTTC
CSVEAEEGLGYTF
>TRBD1|TRBV7-2|TRBJ1-5|.
TGTGCCAGCAGCTTTGCAGGGGGCACTCAGCCCCAGCATTTT
CASSFAGGTQPQHF
>.|TRBV7-8|TRBJ2-6|.
TGTGCCAGCAGGTACGGGGCGCGCGGGGCCAACGTCCTGACTTTC
CASRYGARGANVLTF
>TRBD1|TRBV30|TRBJ1-5|.
TGTGCCTGGAGTGGTCAGGGGGCTAAGCCCCAGCATTTT
CAWSGQGAKPQHF